This T cell receptor (beta chain) is from a study of beta chain features in type 1 diabetes. TCRB transcripts that were expressed got sequenced, as all of the isolated RNA had been reverse transcribed. Sequencing was performed with immunoSEQ multiplex PCR; in TCRdb, only in-frame clones are kept and a portion is missing. The sample includes roughly 500,000 clones, over 25% of them seen just once. What was sequenced was naive CD4+ T cells from blood. This TCR was sampled from a man between 18 and 35 years old in good health.

The CDR3 protein is CAWSVTGDQREQFF. CDR3 DNA sequence: TGTGCCTGGAGTGTAACAGGGGACCAGCGTGAGCAGTTCTTC. V is TRBV30 and J is TRBJ2-1; 7 nucleotides align to TRBD1. The CDR3 loop spans 14 amino acids. With V trimmed by 0 bases and J by 9 bases, 8 bases remained unmatched. Germline V gives CDR1 GTSNPN, CDR2 SVGIG (reference sequence).